The 12 T cell receptor beta chains in this list originate from one sample, sequenced in a study of Ad26.COV2.S vaccination and SARS-CoV-2 variants (dated by TCRdb to the early 2020s). The library was built by means of the immunoSEQ multiplex PCR assay. TCRdb holds this immuneACCESS table with in-frame rearrangements only. Some clones are missing; in checked studies, unresolved V genes explain under half, and the rest has no known cause. This sample has around 450,000 clones in its table, and 85% to 90% of those were observed once. 3.6% of the sample is taken by the ten largest. The treatment or condition label for this specimen denotes: about 20 received Ad26.COV2.S at low or high dose, single or two shots; about five received placebo; per-sample allocation not given. For vaccine and placebo recipients, the sequenced repertoires came from samples collected on day 63 after the first injection. Sequenced here: peripheral blood, sampled in a trial of Ad26.COV2.S vaccine versus placebo. These receptors originate from a person aged 18-65 years who received the Ad26.COV2.S COVID-19 vaccine or a placebo.

V usage is TRBV13 and J usage is TRBJ2-2; TRBD1 matches 7 bases. The CDR3 is made up of 16 amino acids. V lost 6 bases and J lost 7; bases outside the gene matches: 14. Germline CDR1 and CDR2: PRHDT and FYEKMQ (reference sequence). CDR3 in amino acids: CASSSGRRGLDGELFF. Written as DNA, the CDR3 is TGTGCCAGCAGTTCGGGGAGAAGGGGGCTTGACGGGGAGCTGTTTTTT.

This clone appeared once. The chain combines TRBV2 with TRBJ2-7; maybe TRBD1 (5 bases). Per the germline V gene, CDR1 is SNHLY and CDR2 is FYNNEI. This CDR3 spans 16 amino acids. V lost 2 bases to trimming and J lost 0 bases, with 14 bases between them. In DNA form, the CDR3 reads TGTGCCAGCAGTGAAACCAGGGAACATCCCTCCTACGAGCAGTACTTC. Protein product: CASSETREHPSYEQYF.

The rearrangement joins TRBV13 to TRBJ2-1; D remains ambiguous. Trimming removed 5 bases from V and 9 bases from J, with 23 bases in between. The CDR3 length is 16 residues. The germline V gene has CDR1 PRHDT and CDR2 FYEKMQ (reference sequence). CDR3 in amino acids: CASSPPGIAGIGEQFF. The CDR3 nucleotides read TGTGCCAGCAGCCCCCCGGGTATTGCCGGTATCGGTGAGCAGTTCTTC.

The chain joins TRBV4-3 to TRBJ2-1, with 11 bases that match TRBD1. Per germline, CDR1 LGHNA and CDR2 YSLEER. Losses at the gene ends were 0 bases for V and 12 bases for J; bases not matched to a gene: 13. The CDR3 covers 17 residues. As DNA, the CDR3 is TGCGCCAGCAGCCAAGAACGGTTCAGGACAGGGGGCAATAGGCAGTTCTTC. Amino acid sequence: CASSQERFRTGGNRQFF.

V gene TRBV27 combines with J gene TRBJ2-7, with 8 bases matching TRBD2. The J segment lost 4 bases and the V segment lost 5 bases, leaving 7 bases of the junction unmatched. The length of the CDR3 is 14 residues. Germline V CDR1 and CDR2: MNHEY, SMNVEV (reference sequence). As DNA, the CDR3 is TGTGCCAGCAGTCCGCGACTAGCGCGATACGAGCAGTACTTC. Protein product: CASSPRLARYEQYF.

The chain combines TRBV30 with TRBJ1-6; D gene uncertain. The germline V gene encodes CDR1 GTSNPN and CDR2 SVGIG (reference sequence). The ends were cut back, 2 bases at V and 2 bases at J, with 10 bases in the middle. The length of the CDR3 is 15 residues. CDR3 coding DNA: TGTGCCTGGAGTCGGCAGGAGGCCTATAATTCACCCCTCCACTTT. Translating gives CAWSRQEAYNSPLHF.

The rearrangement links TRBV7-8 to TRBJ2-6; D uncertain. Trimming left V 5 bases short and J 3 bases short, with 17 bases between. CDR1 is SGHVS and CDR2 is FQNEAQ in the germline V gene. The CDR3 is 17 residues long. CDR3 region: CASSIPAYRSGANVLTF. CDR3 DNA: TGTGCCAGCAGCATCCCCGCGTACAGAAGTGGGGCCAACGTCCTGACTTTC. Full variable domain (outside the CDR3, taken from reference TRBV7-8 and TRBJ2-6): GAGVSQSPRYKVAKRGQDVALRCDPISGHVSLFWYQQALGQGPEFLTYFQNEAQLDKSGLPSDRFFAERPEGSVSTLKIQRTQQEDSAVYLCASSIPAYRSGANVLTFGAGSRLTVL.

The gene calls are TRBV19 and TRBJ2-2; 9 bases agree with TRBD2. The CDR3 consists of 16 residues. Germline loops: CDR1 LNHDA, CDR2 SQIVND (reference sequence). V shed 1 base, J shed 1 base, and the junction held 1 base outside the gene matches. This CDR3 is CASSIASGENTGELFF. CDR3 DNA sequence: TGTGCCAGTAGTATAGCTAGCGGGGAGAACACCGGGGAGCTGTTTTTT. The full variable domain, with the rest looked up from reference TRBV19 and TRBJ2-2, is DGGITQSPKYLFRKEGQNVTLSCEQNLNHDAMYWYRQDPGQGLRLIYYSQIVNDFQKGDIAEGYSVSREKKESFPLTVTSAQKNPTAFYLCASSIASGENTGELFFGEGSRLTVL.

The V call is TRBV7-2, the J call TRBJ2-5, with D tentatively TRBD2 (6 bases). The CDR3 totals 14 residues. Trimming removed 6 bases at V and 5 bases at J, with 16 bases between. Germline V lookup: CDR1 SGHTA, CDR2 FQGNSA. CDR3 in DNA: TGTGCCAGCAGATTCTTGGCGGGGATGGAGACCCAGTACTTC. Its protein is CASRFLAGMETQYF.

The rearrangement links TRBV2 to TRBJ1-4; TRBD1 might be the D (6 bases). Trimming removed 6 bases from V and 8 bases from J, with 16 bases in between. The CDR3 covers 14 residues. CDR1 is SNHLY, CDR2 FYNNEI, per germline. CDR3 residues: CASRTQGGSEKLFF. The CDR3 nucleotides read TGTGCCAGCAGGACACAGGGAGGGTCGGAAAAACTGTTTTTT. The full variable domain, rest sourced from reference TRBV2 and TRBJ1-4, is EPEVTQTPSHQVTQMGQEVILRCVPISNHLYFYWYRQILGQKVEFLVSFYNNEISEKSEIFDDQFSVERPDGSNFTLKIRSTKLEDSAMYFCASRTQGGSEKLFFGSGTQLSVL.

The V call is TRBV2, the J call TRBJ1-1; no definite D call. Looked up from germline, CDR1 is SNHLY and CDR2 is FYNNEI. Trimming shortened V by 7 bases and J by 5 bases, and 17 bases separated the two germline ends. This CDR3 comprises 14 residues. CDR3 amino acids: CASKRFREGTEAFF. The CDR3, as DNA: TGTGCCAGCAAGCGATTTCGGGAAGGGACTGAAGCTTTCTTT. The variable domain in full, with the rest retrieved from reference TRBV2 and TRBJ1-1, is EPEVTQTPSHQVTQMGQEVILRCVPISNHLYFYWYRQILGQKVEFLVSFYNNEISEKSEIFDDQFSVERPDGSNFTLKIRSTKLEDSAMYFCASKRFREGTEAFFGQGTRLTVV.

The chain couples TRBV27 to TRBJ2-7; D tentatively reads TRBD1 or TRBD2 (5 bases each). Trimming took off 5 bases at V and 5 bases at J, with 13 bases between the two ends. Germline CDR1 is MNHEY and CDR2 is SMNVEV (reference sequence). The CDR3 loop spans 13 amino acids. The CDR3 loop is CASSPGAANEQYF. For the CDR3, the DNA is TGTGCCAGCAGTCCCGGGGCAGCGAACGAGCAGTACTTC.